The clone carrying this TCR beta chain was detected a few times. V was shortened by 6 bases and J by 4 bases, with 0 bases between the two germline ends. The CDR3 is made up of 10 amino acids. This sample is part of a study of patients and donors after allogeneic stem cell transplantation. TCRdb redid the calling of the RT-PCR reads with MiXCR, one entry per CDR3 protein. The table includes over 30,000 distinct CDR3 sequences, 30% to 40% detected once. Input material: blood, either unsorted or a sorted T cell fraction (not recorded which). The sequence derives from a human donor who was either an allogeneic HSCT recipient or a stem cell or donor lymphocyte infusion donor (not recorded which). It is not recorded whose cells these are; they may come from a transplant donor. This sequence joins TRBV12-3 or TRBV12-4 and TRBJ2-2, with D unclear. CDR3 residues: CASSTGELFF. CDR3 nucleotides: TGTGCCAGCAGCACCGGGGAGCTGTTTTTT.